Described below is a single T cell receptor (beta chain) sequence and its context. Its antigen is still unknown. The protocol was immunoSEQ multiplex PCR, while the TCRdb copy is restricted to in-frame clones and leaves out a portion. In the table there are 150,000 to 250,000 clones, approximately 95% of which are singletons. The source of the sample is a study of T cell responses to AZD1222 COVID-19 vaccine. Whole-study findings and limits: Spike-wide coverage was observed for vaccine-associated CD4 TCRs, with dominant responses at 160-218 and 743-854. Targeting of unmutated variant regions was reportedly seen in nearly half of spike-specific TCRs. Donors were chiefly white British, with a greater number of females, and clonal diversity was perhaps underestimated.

The length of the CDR3 is 14 residues. Germline CDR1 and CDR2: LGHNT and FRNRAP. The V end lost 0 bases, the J end lost 0 bases, and 6 bases lay between the germline ends. The analysis combined second doses at about 4 or about 12 weeks. The source of this sequence is an adult who received the AZD1222 COVID-19 vaccine. V is TRBV12-5 and J is TRBJ2-7, with D unclear. Here the sequenced sample was peripheral blood, taken 28 days after the second AZD1222 dose. CDR3 coding DNA: TGTGCTAGTGGTTTGGTACCCGGCTCCTACGAGCAGTACTTC. This translates into CASGLVPGSYEQYF.